Reported below is one T cell receptor beta chain. Its target is not known. As for time point: patch test 1, 2 weeks after DPC sensitization. Stated treatment: therapeutic diphenylcyclopropenone sensitization with weekly scalp DPC. Methods used by the authors: Ranging from roughly 23,224 to 700,000, TCR counts per sample had a median value of around 94,000. TCRdb processed the RACE reads anew with MiXCR; each CDR3 protein has one entry. V and J calls and clone size were set by TCRdb, not the authors. The sample consists of 150,000 to 200,000 distinct CDR3 sequences, about a fifth of them appearing once. This sample is drawn from a study of human T cells and chemical hapten exposure. Study observations and caveats: Counts of TCRs above 1 in 1000 frequency stayed unchanged with DPC sensitization. Expanded TCRs created a significantly greater count of big CDR3 similarity clusters than controls did.

The source of this sequence is a woman aged 45 to 65 with alopecia areata. Some clones in this sample may be carry-over from other donors' samples. This sample comprised whole blood, obtained in connection with sensitization to the hapten diphenylcyclopropenone (DPC).

The CDR3 reads CASSEALGSYEQYF. The CDR3 region has the DNA TGTGCCAGCAGTGAAGCGCTGGGCTCCTACGAGCAGTACTTC. V gene TRBV2 combines with J gene TRBJ2-7; no firm D call. From germline, CDR1 is SNHLY and CDR2 FYNNEI. The CDR3 covers 14 residues. Trimming shortened V by 0 bases and J by 0 bases, and 6 bases separated the two germline ends.